This TCR beta chain was captured by sequencing in a study of T cell responses to AZD1222 COVID-19 vaccine. Turning to the study itself: Second doses that came at about 4 or about 12 weeks were put together. Study-wide findings and caveats: At baseline, just six or seven AZD1222 recipients tested seropositive. It was only after the peak T cell response that any repertoires were sampled.

Sequenced by immunoSEQ multiplex PCR; TCRdb stores in-frame clones only, minus some. Of over 100,000 clones in the sample, roughly 89% are singletons; the top ten hold roughly 6%. As to this clone: The antigen is undetermined.

CDR3 length: 14 amino acids. The V gene's germline CDR1 is SGHNT and CDR2 YENEEA. V shed 1 base and J shed 6 bases, with 9 bases lying between them. The V and J genes are TRBV11-3 and TRBJ2-2; perhaps TRBD1 as D (6 bases). The receptor comes from an adult in good health. Specimen: peripheral blood, collected on day 0 of AZD1222 vaccination. This CDR3 reads CASSLGQESGELFF. DNA for the CDR3: TGTGCCAGCAGCTTAGGACAGGAGTCCGGGGAGCTGTTTTTT.